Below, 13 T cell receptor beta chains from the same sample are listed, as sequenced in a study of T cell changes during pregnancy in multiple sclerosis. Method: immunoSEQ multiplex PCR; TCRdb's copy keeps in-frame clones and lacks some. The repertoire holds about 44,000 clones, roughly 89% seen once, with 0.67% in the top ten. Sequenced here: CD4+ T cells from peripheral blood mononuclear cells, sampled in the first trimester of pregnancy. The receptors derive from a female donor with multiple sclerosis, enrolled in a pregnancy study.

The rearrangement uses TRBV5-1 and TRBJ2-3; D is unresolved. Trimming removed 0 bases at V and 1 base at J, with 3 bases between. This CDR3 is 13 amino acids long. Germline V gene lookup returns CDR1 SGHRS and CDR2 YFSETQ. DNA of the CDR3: TGCGCCAGCAGCTTGGCCGGCACAGATACGCAGTATTTT. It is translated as CASSLAGTDTQYF.

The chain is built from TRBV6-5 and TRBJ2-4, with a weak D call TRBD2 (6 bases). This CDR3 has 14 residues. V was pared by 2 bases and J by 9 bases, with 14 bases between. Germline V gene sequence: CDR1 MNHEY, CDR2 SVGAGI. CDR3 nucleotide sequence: TGTGCCAGCAGTTACCAGGCTGGGGGAGGCATTCAGTACTTC. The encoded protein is CASSYQAGGGIQYF.

As DNA, the CDR3 is TGTGCCGCGGGGACAGATACGCAGTATTTT. Residues: CAAGTDTQYF. The chain joins TRBV11-1 to TRBJ2-3, with D possibly matching TRBD2 (6 bases). The germline CDR1 and CDR2 sequences are SGHAT and FQDESV (reference sequence). CDR3 length: 10 residues. V shed 11 bases and J shed 3 bases, with 6 bases lying between them.

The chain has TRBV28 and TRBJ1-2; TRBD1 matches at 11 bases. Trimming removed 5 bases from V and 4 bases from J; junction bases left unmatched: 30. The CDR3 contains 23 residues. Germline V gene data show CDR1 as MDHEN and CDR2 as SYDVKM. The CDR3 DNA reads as TGTGCCAGCAGTCCCTCGACGCTCGGGACAGGGGGTGGACCAAGTCTGCTGTCCTATGGCTACACCTTC. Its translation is CASSPSTLGTGGGPSLLSYGYTF.

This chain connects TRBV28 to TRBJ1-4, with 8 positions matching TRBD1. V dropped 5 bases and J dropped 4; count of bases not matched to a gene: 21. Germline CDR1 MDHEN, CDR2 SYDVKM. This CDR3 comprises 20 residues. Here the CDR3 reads CASSDYNNDRGWELNEKLFF. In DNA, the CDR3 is TGTGCCAGCAGTGACTACAACAACGACAGGGGATGGGAGCTTAATGAAAAACTGTTTTTT.

The CDR3 loop is CASSGRGTEAFF. CDR3 nucleotides: TGTGCCAGCAGCGGAAGGGGGACTGAAGCTTTCTTT. The V gene is TRBV5-4, the J gene TRBJ1-1; possibly TRBD1 for D (6 bases). The germline V gene encodes CDR1 SGHNT and CDR2 YYREEE (reference sequence). The CDR3 has 12 amino acids. Between the trimmed V and J ends, which lost 4 bases and 5 bases, there was a span of 9 bases.

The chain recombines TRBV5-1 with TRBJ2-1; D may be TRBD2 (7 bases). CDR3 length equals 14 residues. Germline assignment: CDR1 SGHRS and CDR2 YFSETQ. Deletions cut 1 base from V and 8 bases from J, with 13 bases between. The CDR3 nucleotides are TGCGCCAGCAGCTTGCGGGGGGCTTGGGATGAGCAGTTCTTC. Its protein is CASSLRGAWDEQFF.

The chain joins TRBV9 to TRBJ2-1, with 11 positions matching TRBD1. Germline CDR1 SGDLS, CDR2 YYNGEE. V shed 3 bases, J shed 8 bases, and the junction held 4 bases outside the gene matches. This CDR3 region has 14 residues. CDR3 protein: CASSEDRGRDEQFF. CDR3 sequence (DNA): TGTGCCAGCAGCGAGGACAGGGGGCGGGATGAGCAGTTCTTC. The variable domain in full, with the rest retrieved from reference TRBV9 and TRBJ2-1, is DSGVTQTPKHLITATGQRVTLRCSPRSGDLSVYWYQQSLDQGLQFLIQYYNGEERAKGNILERFSAQQFPDLHSELNLSSLELGDSALYFCASSEDRGRDEQFFGPGTRLTVL.

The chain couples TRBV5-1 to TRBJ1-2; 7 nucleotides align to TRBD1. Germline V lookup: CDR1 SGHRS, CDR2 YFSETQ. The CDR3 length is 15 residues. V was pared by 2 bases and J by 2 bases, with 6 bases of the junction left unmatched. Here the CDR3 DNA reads TGCGCCAGCAGCTTTGGAGACAGGGAAAACTATGGCTACACCTTC. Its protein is CASSFGDRENYGYTF.

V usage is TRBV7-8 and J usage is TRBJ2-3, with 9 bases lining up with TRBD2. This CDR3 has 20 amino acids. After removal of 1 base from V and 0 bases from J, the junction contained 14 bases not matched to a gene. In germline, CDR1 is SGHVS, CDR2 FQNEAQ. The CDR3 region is CASSLEGIAVAGDSTDTQYF. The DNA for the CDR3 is TGTGCCAGCAGCTTAGAGGGGATTGCGGTAGCGGGAGATAGCACAGATACGCAGTATTTT. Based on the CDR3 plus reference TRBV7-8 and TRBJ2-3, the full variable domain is GAGVSQSPRYKVAKRGQDVALRCDPISGHVSLFWYQQALGQGPEFLTYFQNEAQLDKSGLPSDRFFAERPEGSVSTLKIQRTQQEDSAVYLCASSLEGIAVAGDSTDTQYFGPGTRLTVL.

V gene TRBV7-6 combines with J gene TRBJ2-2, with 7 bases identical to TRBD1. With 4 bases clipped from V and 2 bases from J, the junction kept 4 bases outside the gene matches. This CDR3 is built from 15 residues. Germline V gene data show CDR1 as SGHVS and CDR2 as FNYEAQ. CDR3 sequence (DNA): TGTGCCAGCAGCTCGACAGGGTCAAACACCGGGGAGCTGTTTTTT. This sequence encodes CASSSTGSNTGELFF.

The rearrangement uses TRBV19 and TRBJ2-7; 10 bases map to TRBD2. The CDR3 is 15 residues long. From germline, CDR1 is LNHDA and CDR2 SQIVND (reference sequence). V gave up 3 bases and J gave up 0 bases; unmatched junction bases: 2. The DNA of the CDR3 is TGTGCCAGTAGTATGGGACTAGCGCCCTCCTACGAGCAGTACTTC. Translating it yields CASSMGLAPSYEQYF.

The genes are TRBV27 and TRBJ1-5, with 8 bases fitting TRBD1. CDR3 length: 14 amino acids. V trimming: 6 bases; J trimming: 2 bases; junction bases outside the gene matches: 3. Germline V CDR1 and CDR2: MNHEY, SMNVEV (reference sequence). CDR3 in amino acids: CASRKQGGNQPQHF. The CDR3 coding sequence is TGTGCCAGCAGGAAACAGGGGGGCAATCAGCCCCAGCATTTT.